The clone carrying this TCR beta chain was found many times. Its matching antigen is unknown. Findings of the study overall: Tumor Treg TCRs overlapped most with tumor naive CD4+ cells. The TCR gene usage of tumor memory CD4+ T cells clustered together with blood and lymph node memory CD4+ cells and with lymph node naive CD4+ cells.

Memory CD4+ T cells were sorted as CD4+CD45RO+CD25- cells. CDR1 is DFQATT, CDR2 SNEGSKA, per germline (reference sequence). The length of the CDR3 is 14 residues. V lost 5 bases and J 2 bases, leaving 16 bases between the germline ends. Full-length variable regions came from constant-region reverse primers plus semi-nested Nested Universal Primer A PCR. From the 5' RACE reads, TCRdb called clonotypes with MiXCR, one entry per CDR3 protein. Among about 32,000 distinct CDR3 sequences listed, around a quarter were seen once. Sequencing input: memory CD4+ T cells sorted from blood. Subset meaning: memory CD4+ T cells, CD4+CD45RO+CD25-. The V call is TRBV20-1, the J call TRBJ2-7, with D possibly matching TRBD1 (5 bases). The TCR comes from a female donor with breast cancer. The CDR3 nucleotides are TGCAGTGCTCCCCATGGGGCCGTAACCTACGAGCAGTACTTC. Translated: CSAPHGAVTYEQYF.